The 14 T cell receptor beta chains presented below share a single source sample, sequenced in a study of immune cell composition in non-small cell lung cancer. The data were produced by immunoSEQ multiplex PCR, yet TCRdb's version contains in-frame clones alone and is incomplete. The sample includes around 7,000 clones, around four fifths of them seen just once. Normal lung sampling was at least 3 cm from the tumour, as distant as possible. Sequenced: non-adjacent lung tissue. The receptors derive from a human donor with non-small cell lung cancer.

A single count supports this clone. This sequence joins TRBV19 and TRBJ2-1; TRBD1 might be the D (6 bases). Trimming took 2 bases from V and 9 from J, leaving 11 bases between them. CDR1 and CDR2 (germline): LNHDA, SQIVND (reference sequence). CDR3 length: 13 residues. The CDR3 sequence is CASSIQGKGEQFF. The CDR3 DNA sequence: TGTGCCAGTAGTATACAGGGGAAGGGTGAGCAGTTCTTC.

The J gene is TRBJ1-1, the V gene TRBV5-8, with D possibly being TRBD1 (5 bases). Germline CDR1 SGHTS, CDR2 YDEGEE. V lost 4 bases and J lost 6, with 13 bases in between. The CDR3 runs 13 residues. CDR3 protein: CASSRTQVAEAFF. For the CDR3, the DNA is TGTGCCAGCAGCAGAACACAGGTCGCTGAAGCTTTCTTT.

This clone was observed a few times. The chain joins TRBV6-5 to TRBJ1-4; 7 bases agree with TRBD1. The CDR3 covers 14 residues. CDR1 is MNHEY, CDR2 SVGAGI, per germline. J lost 8 bases, V lost 4 bases, and 7 bases had no gene match. The CDR3 DNA sequence: TGTGCCAGCAGTTTCGGACAGGAAGGAGAAAAACTGTTTTTT. Its translation is CASSFGQEGEKLFF.

In its sample, this clone was seen a few times. The rearrangement uses TRBV4-3 and TRBJ1-6; D not resolved. V was pared by 1 base and J by 8 bases, with 15 bases between. Germline CDR1 reads LGHNA; CDR2 reads YSLEER. This CDR3 is 16 amino acids long. In DNA form, the CDR3 reads TGCGCCAGCAGCCAAGTAAGGAATCAGGCCCATTCACCCCTCCACTTT. It translates to CASSQVRNQAHSPLHF.

Only one count was recorded for this clone. The J gene is TRBJ1-4, the V gene TRBV18; D is possibly TRBD1 (5 bases). The CDR3 is 15 residues long. The V end lost 3 bases, the J end lost 5 bases, and 13 bases lay between the germline ends. Germline V gene sequence: CDR1 KGHSH, CDR2 LQKENI. The CDR3 DNA reads as TGTGCCAGCTCACCCTTGGGACTGTCAAATGAAAAACTGTTTTTT. It translates to CASSPLGLSNEKLFF.

The rearrangement uses TRBV4-2 and TRBJ1-4; D gene ambiguous. The V gene lost 0 bases and the J gene lost 0 bases, with 14 bases spanning the gap. CDR1 is LGHNA, CDR2 YNFKEQ, per germline. This CDR3 region has 18 residues. CDR3 bases: TGTGCCAGCAGCCAAGACCGGCCGGACGTCACAACTAATGAAAAACTGTTTTTT. Protein: CASSQDRPDVTTNEKLFF.

The V call is TRBV7-2, the J call TRBJ2-7, with D tentatively TRBD2 (6 bases). Per the germline V gene, CDR1 is SGHTA and CDR2 is FQGNSA. The CDR3 has 15 residues. With 1 base removed from V and 2 bases from J, the gap between germline ends came to 12 bases. The chain's CDR3 is CASSLVAGPAYEQYF. In DNA form, the CDR3 reads TGTGCCAGCAGCTTAGTGGCGGGGCCTGCCTACGAGCAGTACTTC.

This clone occurred a few times. V and J are TRBV19 and TRBJ2-1; 10 nucleotides agree with TRBD2. The V gene end was trimmed by 8 bases and the J gene end by 6 bases; junction bases not matched to a gene: 10. The germline CDR1 and CDR2 sequences are LNHDA and SQIVND (reference sequence). The CDR3 has 15 amino acids. The CDR3 nucleotides read TGTGCCAGTTATAAAAGCGGGGGGGCCCTCAATGAGCAGTTCTTC. Its translation is CASYKSGGALNEQFF.

With respect to this clone: This sequence may be a read error, since a much larger clone differs from it by one base. This rearrangement joins TRBV5-1 to TRBJ2-7; the match to TRBD1 covers 8 bases. The CDR3 totals 15 residues. V lost 4 bases to trimming and J lost 1 base; unmatched junction nucleotides: 7. Germline V gene data show CDR1 as SGHRS and CDR2 as YFSETQ. The CDR3 spells CASSPGTGMSYEQYF. For the CDR3, the DNA is TGCGCCAGCAGCCCAGGGACAGGAATGTCCTACGAGCAGTACTTC.

J is TRBJ2-7 and V is TRBV19; D perhaps matches TRBD2 (6 bases). The germline V and J ends were trimmed by 9 bases and 0 bases, with 15 bases remaining between them. Germline lookup yields CDR1 LNHDA and CDR2 SQIVND (reference sequence). There are 14 residues in the CDR3. The CDR3, as DNA: TGTGCCAGCAAATGGGACTGGAGCTCCTACGAGCAGTACTTC. Translated: CASKWDWSSYEQYF.

The chain is built from TRBV7-2 and TRBJ2-7; D ambiguous. Trimming took 6 bases from V and 0 from J, leaving 9 bases between them. The CDR3 has 13 residues. Germline CDR1 and CDR2: SGHTA and FQGNSA. The CDR3 region has the DNA TGTGCCAGCAGTTTACAGAGCTCCTACGAGCAGTACTTC. This sequence encodes CASSLQSSYEQYF.

Notes on this clone: A junction end diverges from the germline sequence, so it may reflect a read error. The chain links TRBV28 to TRBJ1-3; possibly TRBD1 for D (6 bases). The CDR3 extends over 15 amino acids. CDR1 MDHEN and CDR2 SYDVKM come from the germline V gene. The CDR3 bases are TGTGCCAGCAGTTTAAGGGGGGTCTCTAGAAACACCATATATTTT. Amino acid sequence: CASSLRGVSRNTIYF. Full variable domain (missing parts from reference TRBV28 and TRBJ1-3): DVKVTQSSRYLVKRTGEKVFLECVQDMDHENMFWYRQDPGLGLRLIYFSYDVKMKEKGDIPEGYSVSREKKERFSLILESASTNQTSMYLCASSLRGVSRNTIYFGEGSWLTVV.

This clone has just one count. The chain has TRBV4-3 and TRBJ1-6; D gene ambiguous. The CDR3 consists of 17 residues. CDR1 and CDR2 (germline): LGHNA, YSLEER. V lost 2 bases, J lost 9 bases, and 20 bases lay in between. The CDR3 spells CASSQHGSAERGSPLHF. The CDR3, as DNA: TGCGCCAGCAGCCAACACGGGTCTGCAGAAAGAGGTTCACCCCTCCACTTT.

The rearrangement uses TRBV6-5 and TRBJ1-2, with no clear D. Looked up from germline, CDR1 is MNHEY and CDR2 is SVGAGI. V lost 4 bases and J lost 5, with 11 bases in between. The CDR3 is 13 residues long. As DNA, the CDR3 is TGTGCCAGCAGTTCCACCGACACATATGGCTACACCTTC. Amino acid sequence: CASSSTDTYGYTF.